This is a list of T cell receptor beta chains from one sample in a study of cytomegalovirus exposure and HLA in healthy donors. Repertoires were generated with immunoSEQ multiplex PCR, while TCRdb's copy carries only in-frame clones and drops some. Here the sample spans approximately 140,000 clones, 70% to 80% being singletons. Sequencing was performed on PBMCs. These TCRs come from a human donor in good health. Each CDR3 is given with its conserved first and last residue.

cdr3_aa j_call v_call
CASEMGQGIDPNEKLFF TRBJ1-4 TRBV6-9
CAISELDMPLSYEQYF TRBJ2-7 TRBV10-3
CASSPGTGIEQYF - TRBV7-3
CSVGGLSGYEQYF TRBJ2-7 TRBV29-1
CASSSLRSGRLQETQYF TRBJ2-5 TRBV7-6
CASSLGSSGYNEQFF TRBJ2-1 TRBV7-9
CATSRVVMDSSSQHF TRBJ1-5 TRBV15
CASSKVARQSGEETQYF TRBJ2-5 TRBV21-1
CASSGPGIHAGELFF TRBJ2-2 TRBV5-1
CAGPGAGYYGYPF TRBJ1-2 TRBV30
CASSQVALANAGELFF TRBJ2-2 TRBV4-2
CASSSTGEHYGYTF TRBJ1-2 TRBV7-9
CASSVRQGADTEAFF TRBJ1-1 TRBV9
CASSSGTGRSGNTIYF TRBJ1-3 TRBV9
CASSTPGQGRVGYTF TRBJ1-2 TRBV18
CASSVGTAQETQYF TRBJ2-5 TRBV2
CASSYPTGTGANVLTF TRBJ2-6 TRBV6-5
CASSLGDSNSPLHF TRBJ1-6 TRBV27
CASSFPTGGQGSSYEQYF TRBJ2-7 TRBV7-8
CASSLDSGSSYNEQFF TRBJ2-1 TRBV28
CASSLSGGEYNEQFF TRBJ2-1 TRBV11-2
CASSRDSGANVLTF TRBJ2-6 TRBV5-1
CASSLLDRAVGELFF TRBJ2-2 TRBV4-1
CASSGGQGAFGANVLTF TRBJ2-6 TRBV19
CATKAGQSNQPQHF TRBJ1-5 TRBV10-3
CASSLAWGPTKHTGELFF TRBJ2-2 TRBV27
CASSLGQSNQPQHF TRBJ1-5 TRBV7-9
CASSLGLAGVPEQYF TRBJ2-7 TRBV7-2
CASSPRDRGWDTQYF TRBJ2-3 TRBV7-8
CASSYTHAGELFF TRBJ2-2 TRBV6-5